This T cell receptor beta chain was identified in a study of PD-1 blockade in classical Hodgkin lymphoma. Broader study findings: When set against healthy donors, newly diagnosed patients were reported to show lower baseline TCR diversity. Possible causes of repertoire differences, disease activity or prior therapy, remain undefined.

Every patient was affected by relapse after autologous stem cell transplantation, while exposure to brentuximab vedotin was not uniform. Method: immunoSEQ multiplex PCR; TCRdb's copy keeps in-frame clones and lacks some. The sample holds about 12,000 clones; 70% to 90% are singletons and the top ten take roughly 33%. Germline V gene data show CDR1 as SGHTA and CDR2 as FQGNSA. V was clipped by 5 bases and J by 5 bases; unmatched bases: 12. This CDR3 contains 17 residues. On this clone: Its antigen is as yet unknown.

V and J are TRBV7-2 and TRBJ2-1; the match to TRBD1 covers 10 bases. The sample consisted of peripheral blood mononuclear cells (PBMCs), taken at baseline. The receptor was isolated from a human donor with classical Hodgkin lymphoma. The CDR3 sequence: CASSIMMTGGANNEQFF. The CDR3 nucleotides are TGTGCCAGCAGCATAATGATGACAGGGGGCGCTAACAATGAGCAGTTCTTC.